These 11 T cell receptor beta chains came from one sample sequenced in a study of CD8+CD57+ T cells in acquired aplastic anemia. Both TCR beta VDJ combination and CDR3 sequence profiling were carried out. Genomic DNA was the template for this profiling. TCRdb reprocessed the reads via MiXCR and lists one record per CDR3 protein. The sample has hundreds of thousands of distinct CDR3 sequences, roughly 68% seen once. What was sequenced was sorted CD4+, CD8+, or CD8+CD57+ T cells (not recorded which) from PBMCs. The receptors were gathered from a human donor in good health, serving as a control.

The rearrangement uses TRBV12-3 or TRBV12-4 and TRBJ2-3; D gene unclear. The ends were cut back, 7 bases at V and 3 bases at J, with 8 bases in the middle. CDR3 length equals 12 residues. Here the CDR3 reads CASKAVTDTQYF. For the CDR3, the DNA is TGTGCCAGCAAGGCGGTAACAGATACGCAGTATTTT.

This clonotype has a handful of counts. J is TRBJ2-7 and V is TRBV15; D gene unclear. Germline V gene data show CDR1 as LNHNV and CDR2 as YYDKDF (reference sequence). Trimming took off 0 bases at V and 2 bases at J, with 5 bases between the two ends. The CDR3 sequence is 13 residues long. In DNA, the CDR3 is TGTGCCACCAGCAGAGATTTGACCTACGAGCAGTACTTC. Its protein product is CATSRDLTYEQYF.

The genes are TRBV7-7 and TRBJ2-5; possible D gene TRBD2, 5 bases. Germline lookup yields CDR1 SSHAT and CDR2 FNYEAQ (reference sequence). The CDR3 loop spans 18 amino acids. The germline V and J ends were trimmed by 1 base and 5 bases, with 23 bases remaining between them. CDR3: CASSLDWRRENEQETQYF. The CDR3 DNA sequence: TGTGCCAGCAGCTTAGACTGGCGCCGGGAAAACGAGCAGGAGACCCAGTACTTC.

This clonotype was seen repeatedly, ten times or more. The rearrangement uses TRBV15 and TRBJ1-1; D not certain. V lost 5 bases, J lost 2 bases, and 6 bases lay in between. This CDR3 spans 12 amino acids. From germline, CDR1 is LNHNV and CDR2 YYDKDF (reference sequence). The CDR3 region has the DNA TGTGCCACCAGCCCTATTAACACTGAAGCTTTCTTT. Translated: CATSPINTEAFF.

For this clonotype: This CDR3 is missing its conserved last phenylalanine or tryptophan, likely due to a read error. The chain combines TRBV10-1 with TRBJ2-1; D is possibly TRBD2 (6 bases). The CDR3 has 13 residues. Per germline, CDR1 WNHNN and CDR2 SYGVQD (reference sequence). The CDR3 sequence: CASSAEGNNKQFS. CDR3 nucleotide sequence: TGCGCCAGCAGTGCGGAGGGGAACAATAAGCAGTTCTCC.

The V and J genes are TRBV5-4 and TRBJ2-1; a weak D match, TRBD2 (6 bases). Germline V gives CDR1 SGHNT, CDR2 YYREEE (reference sequence). With 4 bases removed from V and 6 bases from J, the gap between germline ends came to 14 bases. The CDR3 is made up of 14 amino acids. For the CDR3, the DNA is TGTGCCAGCAGCCAATTACGGGGGACCAATGAGCAGTTCTTC. Translation gives CASSQLRGTNEQFF.

Concerning this clonotype itself: An end of the junction differs from the germline gene, which may be a read error. The rearrangement uses TRBV5-1 and TRBJ2-5; D tentatively reads TRBD1 or TRBD2 (6 bases each). Germline V CDR1 and CDR2: SGHRS, YFSETQ. The CDR3 totals 16 residues. The CDR3 sequence: CARSIRLGGLGGTQYF. The CDR3, as DNA: TGTGCCAGGAGCATTAGACTAGGGGGGCTGGGGGGGACCCAGTACTTC.

As for this clonotype: At one boundary the junction diverges from the germline segment, which might be a read error. The chain has TRBV5-1 and TRBJ1-5; TRBD1 might be the D (5 bases). Germline assignment: CDR1 SGHRS and CDR2 YFSETQ. The CDR3 consists of 14 residues. This CDR3 is CASSAPGGDQPQHF. Written as DNA, the CDR3 is TGTGCCAGCAGCGCCCCAGGAGGGGATCAGCCCCAGCATTTT.

The chain has TRBV19 and TRBJ2-7, with D possibly being TRBD2 (5 bases). Per the germline V gene, CDR1 is LNHDA and CDR2 is SQIVND (reference sequence). The ends were cut back, 5 bases at V and 3 bases at J, with 14 bases in the middle. This CDR3 has 14 residues. The CDR3 DNA is TGTGCCAGTAGTTACTCAACACGGGGCTACGAGCAGTACTTC. It is translated as CASSYSTRGYEQYF.

The sample holds many counts of this clonotype. This chain uses TRBV20-1 with TRBJ2-5; the D gene is possibly TRBD1 (6 bases). The V gene's germline CDR1 is DFQATT and CDR2 SNEGSKA (reference sequence). Trimming left V 1 base short and J 5 bases short, with 17 bases between. This CDR3 region has 15 residues. The CDR3 region is CSARGSDTGTETQYF. The CDR3 bases are TGCAGTGCTAGAGGGAGCGATACAGGGACGGAGACCCAGTACTTC.

Points on this clonotype: A read error may produce the germline difference seen at one junction end. V is TRBV10-2 and J is TRBJ1-1; no reliable D call. Germline values: CDR1 WSHSY, CDR2 SAAADI. The CDR3 contains 14 residues. CDR3 sequence reads: CTSIVEGGKTEAFF. In DNA form, the CDR3 reads TGCACCAGCATTGTCGAAGGCGGGAAGACTGAAGCTTTCTTT.